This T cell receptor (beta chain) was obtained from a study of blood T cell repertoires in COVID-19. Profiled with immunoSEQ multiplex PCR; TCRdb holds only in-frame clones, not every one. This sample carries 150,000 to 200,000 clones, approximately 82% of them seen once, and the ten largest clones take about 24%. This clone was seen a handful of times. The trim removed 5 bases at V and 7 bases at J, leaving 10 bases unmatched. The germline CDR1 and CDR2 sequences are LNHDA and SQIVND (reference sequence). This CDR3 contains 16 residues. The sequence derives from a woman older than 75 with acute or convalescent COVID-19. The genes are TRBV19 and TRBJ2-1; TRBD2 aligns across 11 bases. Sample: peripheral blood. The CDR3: CASSPLLAGVVNEQFF. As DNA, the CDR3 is TGTGCCAGTAGTCCTTTACTAGCGGGAGTTGTAAATGAGCAGTTCTTC.